What follows are 27 T cell receptor beta chains derived from one specimen sequenced in a study of T cell responses to AZD1222 COVID-19 vaccine. TCRdb's copy holds only in-frame clones and misses some; the assay was immunoSEQ multiplex PCR. The sample gives about 120,000 clones, over 75% of which show up once; 7.5% is in the top ten. Sequenced here: peripheral blood, sampled on day 0 of AZD1222 vaccination. The source is an adult in good health.

This chain uses TRBV15 with TRBJ1-1, with D maybe TRBD1 (6 bases). The germline V gene has CDR1 LNHNV and CDR2 YYDKDF (reference sequence). The CDR3 extends over 12 amino acids. Trimming removed 5 bases from V and 8 bases from J, with 12 bases in between. The CDR3 region is CATSEGGAEAFF. In nucleotides, the CDR3 is TGTGCCACCAGCGAGGGGGGGGCGGAAGCTTTCTTT.

This chain uses TRBV11-1 with TRBJ2-7; 7 bases are a match to TRBD1. Germline CDR1 and CDR2: SGHAT and FQDESV (reference sequence). This CDR3 region has 14 residues. V was pared by 5 bases and J by 2 bases, with 6 bases of the junction left unmatched. The CDR3 sequence is CASSRPGQAYEQYF. In nucleotides, the CDR3 is TGTGCCAGCAGCCGCCCAGGACAGGCCTACGAGCAGTACTTC.

V is TRBV5-1 and J is TRBJ1-1; D unresolved. V lost 1 base and J lost 0, with 19 bases in between. Germline V gene data show CDR1 as SGHRS and CDR2 as YFSETQ. This CDR3 has 18 amino acids. CDR3 coding DNA: TGCGCCAGCAGCTTGTCGCGCAGCCTTACTTTCATGAACACTGAAGCTTTCTTT. Amino acids: CASSLSRSLTFMNTEAFF.

The V and J genes are TRBV28 and TRBJ1-2; D is unresolved. Germline CDR1 reads MDHEN; CDR2 reads SYDVKM. This CDR3 has 14 amino acids. Trimming pared 2 bases from V and 0 bases from J, leaving 7 bases between. CDR3 protein: CASSLRSANYGYTF. The CDR3 bases are TGTGCCAGCAGTTTAAGGAGTGCTAACTATGGCTACACCTTC.

The rearrangement links TRBV27 to TRBJ1-6; TRBD1 matches at 8 bases. Germline lookup yields CDR1 MNHEY and CDR2 SMNVEV (reference sequence). The CDR3 is 16 amino acids. The ends lost 7 bases at V and 5 bases at J; junction bases unmatched: 10. As DNA, the CDR3 is TGTGCCAGCATGGTCCGCGGGACAGGCGATAATTCACCCCTCCACTTT. Its translation is CASMVRGTGDNSPLHF.

V usage is TRBV6-5 and J usage is TRBJ1-1, with TRBD1 matching over 8 bases. J lost 2 bases, V lost 3 bases, and 2 bases had no gene match. The CDR3 runs 14 residues. CDR1 and CDR2 (germline): MNHEY, SVGAGI. The CDR3 protein is CASSYTGGNTEAFF. CDR3 in DNA: TGTGCCAGCAGTTATACAGGGGGAAACACTGAAGCTTTCTTT.

The genes are TRBV28 and TRBJ1-5; a weak D match, TRBD1 (5 bases). CDR1 and CDR2 from the germline V gene are MDHEN and SYDVKM. The CDR3 totals 14 residues. Between the trimmed V and J ends, which lost 6 bases and 3 bases, there was a span of 12 bases. The CDR3 sequence is CASSAGSDNQPQHF. The CDR3 coding sequence is TGTGCCAGCAGCGCAGGGTCGGACAATCAGCCCCAGCATTTT. Variable domain in full (rest from reference TRBV28 and TRBJ1-5): DVKVTQSSRYLVKRTGEKVFLECVQDMDHENMFWYRQDPGLGLRLIYFSYDVKMKEKGDIPEGYSVSREKKERFSLILESASTNQTSMYLCASSAGSDNQPQHFGDGTRLSIL.

The chain uses TRBV7-2 and TRBJ2-1; the match to TRBD2 covers 9 bases. The CDR3 spans 14 residues. Trimming cost V 3 bases and J 4 bases; bases outside gene matches: 1. Germline values: CDR1 SGHTA, CDR2 FQGNSA. CDR3: CASSLTSGYNEQFF. In DNA, the CDR3 is TGTGCCAGCAGCTTGACTAGCGGTTACAATGAGCAGTTCTTC. Based on the CDR3 plus reference TRBV7-2 and TRBJ2-1, the full variable domain is GAGVSQSPSNKVTEKGKDVELRCDPISGHTALYWYRQSLGQGLEFLIYFQGNSAPDKSGLPSDRFSAERTGGSVSTLTIQRTQQEDSAVYLCASSLTSGYNEQFFGPGTRLTVL.

The chain couples TRBV28 to TRBJ1-2, with D tentatively TRBD1 (6 bases). Deletions cut 5 bases from V and 7 bases from J, with 20 bases between. The CDR3 spans 15 residues. CDR1 is MDHEN, CDR2 SYDVKM, per germline. The CDR3 protein is CASSRNHRELGGYTF. The DNA of the CDR3 is TGTGCCAGCAGTCGAAATCACAGGGAGTTGGGTGGCTACACCTTC.

This clone was seen once. This chain connects TRBV10-3 to TRBJ2-7; 11 bases map to TRBD2. Trimming took 0 bases from V and 2 from J; bases not matched to a gene: 15. There are 20 residues in the CDR3. Germline loops: CDR1 ENHRY, CDR2 SYGVKD. CDR3 in DNA: TGTGCCATCAGTGAGTCTAGGGTGAGACTAGCGGGGAAGGGAGCCTACGAGCAGTACTTC. This translates into CAISESRVRLAGKGAYEQYF.

The chain is built from TRBV4-2 and TRBJ2-7; TRBD2 aligns across 7 bases. V lost 3 bases, J lost 6 bases, and 11 bases stayed unmatched. Per the germline V gene, CDR1 is LGHNA and CDR2 is YNFKEQ. The CDR3 is made up of 15 amino acids. As DNA, the CDR3 is TGTGCCAGCAGCCACGGCGGACTAGTACGTTCCGAGCAGTACTTC. It codes for CASSHGGLVRSEQYF.

This sequence joins TRBV9 and TRBJ2-1, with 7 bases matching TRBD2. The V and J ends lost 3 bases and 0 bases, in that order; junction bases with no gene match: 6. The CDR3 sequence is 16 residues long. Germline CDR1 SGDLS, CDR2 YYNGEE. Here the CDR3 reads CASSASSGSSYNEQFF. CDR3 nucleotides: TGTGCCAGCAGCGCATCTAGCGGAAGCTCCTACAATGAGCAGTTCTTC.

This clone was seen just once. This chain joins TRBV9 and TRBJ1-1; D is perhaps TRBD1 (6 bases). This CDR3 is built from 16 residues. Germline CDR1 is SGDLS and CDR2 is YYNGEE. V was pared by 3 bases and J by 0 bases, with 15 bases between. The CDR3 coding sequence is TGTGCCAGCAGCGATAGAACCGGGACATTGAACACTGAAGCTTTCTTT. This translates into CASSDRTGTLNTEAFF.

V usage is TRBV6-4 and J usage is TRBJ1-5; weak D call: TRBD1 (6 bases). V lost 2 bases and J 4 bases, leaving 6 bases between the germline ends. The CDR3 extends over 13 amino acids. The germline gives CDR1 MRHNA, CDR2 SNTAGT. This CDR3 is CASSDTGNQPQHF. CDR3 DNA sequence: TGTGCCAGCAGTGACACAGGGAATCAGCCCCAGCATTTT.

For this clone: Additional DNA sequences in this sample encode the identical CDR3. V is TRBV14 and J is TRBJ1-5; D unresolved. Trimming took 2 bases from V and 3 from J, leaving 8 bases between them. CDR1 and CDR2 from the germline V gene are SGHDN and FVKESK. The CDR3 totals 14 residues. CDR3 sequence (DNA): TGTGCCAGCAGCCAATCGGGGAACAATCAGCCCCAGCATTTT. Its protein product is CASSQSGNNQPQHF.

The chain links TRBV19 to TRBJ2-7, with D uncertain. Germline assignment: CDR1 LNHDA and CDR2 SQIVND (reference sequence). Trimming took off 7 bases at V and 6 bases at J, with 13 bases between the two ends. CDR3 length: 12 residues. CDR3 sequence reads: CASKARISEQYF. The CDR3 region has the DNA TGTGCCAGTAAGGCCAGGATATCCGAGCAGTACTTC.

A single count supports this clone. The chain carries TRBV7-2 and TRBJ2-6; 7 nucleotides line up with TRBD1. J gave up 0 bases and V 2 bases, and 1 base lay outside the gene matches. Per germline, CDR1 SGHTA and CDR2 FQGNSA. This CDR3 has 16 amino acids. In DNA, the CDR3 is TGTGCCAGCAGCTTACACAGGGGCTCTGGGGCCAACGTCCTGACTTTC. Its translation: CASSLHRGSGANVLTF.

V and J are TRBV5-1 and TRBJ1-5; perhaps TRBD1 as D (5 bases). Germline V gene lookup returns CDR1 SGHRS and CDR2 YFSETQ. The CDR3 has 15 amino acids. V lost 0 bases to trimming and J lost 10 bases, with 17 bases between them. The CDR3 here is CASSLGTVDKGPQHF. CDR3 DNA sequence: TGCGCCAGCAGCTTGGGAACAGTGGACAAGGGACCCCAGCATTTT.

V usage is TRBV19 and J usage is TRBJ2-7; possibly TRBD1 or TRBD2 for D (5 bases each). The length of the CDR3 is 15 residues. Germline V gives CDR1 LNHDA, CDR2 SQIVND (reference sequence). The V end lost 2 bases, the J end lost 3 bases, and 14 bases lay between the germline ends. The CDR3 region is CASSIMGVLGYEQYF. CDR3 DNA sequence: TGTGCCAGTAGTATAATGGGGGTCTTAGGCTACGAGCAGTACTTC. Complete variable domain (other parts from reference TRBV19 and TRBJ2-7): DGGITQSPKYLFRKEGQNVTLSCEQNLNHDAMYWYRQDPGQGLRLIYYSQIVNDFQKGDIAEGYSVSREKKESFPLTVTSAQKNPTAFYLCASSIMGVLGYEQYFGPGTRLTVT.

V and J are TRBV4-2 and TRBJ2-5; 10 bases align to TRBD2. After removal of 4 bases from V and 4 bases from J, the junction contained 6 bases not matched to a gene. CDR1 and CDR2 (germline): LGHNA, YNFKEQ. CDR3 length: 15 residues. The CDR3 region has the DNA TGTGCCAGCAGCCCAGCGGGAGGGCCGGGAGAGACCCAGTACTTC. Protein sequence: CASSPAGGPGETQYF.

This rearrangement joins TRBV2 to TRBJ1-2; no firm D call. The CDR3 has 15 amino acids. Germline V gene sequence: CDR1 SNHLY, CDR2 FYNNEI. Trimming removed 1 base at V and 1 base at J, with 10 bases between. The CDR3 region is CASSEGLQVNYGYTF. The DNA of the CDR3 is TGTGCCAGCAGTGAAGGTCTTCAGGTTAACTATGGCTACACCTTC.

This clone was counted only a few times. The gene calls are TRBV19 and TRBJ1-3, with D possibly TRBD1 on 5 matching bases. Germline CDR1 LNHDA, CDR2 SQIVND (reference sequence). The CDR3 is made up of 13 amino acids. Trimming stripped 5 bases from V and 6 bases from J, with 11 bases between. CDR3 nucleotides: TGTGCCAGTAGTCTGGGACCTGTAAACACCATATATTTT. Its translation is CASSLGPVNTIYF.

In this sample, this clone turned up once. The rearrangement uses TRBV14 and TRBJ1-2; D gene unclear. This CDR3 contains 11 residues. The V gene's germline CDR1 is SGHDN and CDR2 FVKESK. V gave up 0 bases and J gave up 11 bases, with 7 bases separating them. CDR3 in amino acids: CASSQDRSYTF. The CDR3 bases are TGTGCCAGCAGCCAAGATCGCTCGTACACCTTC.

The gene calls are TRBV12-5 and TRBJ1-2, with D possibly matching TRBD1 (5 bases). The V and J ends lost 5 bases and 4 bases respectively, with 14 bases between them. Germline assignment: CDR1 LGHNT and CDR2 FRNRAP. The CDR3 contains 14 residues. In DNA form, the CDR3 reads TGTGCTAGTGGTACAGGACCAGCTTCCTATGGCTACACCTTC. Protein product: CASGTGPASYGYTF.

This chain connects TRBV7-9 to TRBJ1-5, with 8 bases lining up with TRBD1. Germline V gene lookup returns CDR1 SEHNR and CDR2 FQNEAQ (reference sequence). V lost 3 bases to trimming and J lost 11 bases; unmatched junction nucleotides: 12. The CDR3 has 15 residues. The CDR3 sequence is CASSFDADRAQAQHF. DNA for the CDR3: TGTGCCAGCAGCTTCGATGCGGACAGGGCCCAGGCCCAGCATTTT.

CDR3 amino acids: CASSLGGKSYGYTF. The CDR3 bases are TGTGCCAGCAGTTTAGGAGGGAAATCTTATGGCTACACCTTC. The V call is TRBV28, the J call TRBJ1-2; no definite D call. Per the germline V gene, CDR1 is MDHEN and CDR2 is SYDVKM. The V end was cut by 2 bases, the J end by 5 bases, with 12 bases between. The CDR3 has 14 amino acids.

The genes are TRBV5-6 and TRBJ2-6, with a tentative D call TRBD1 (5 bases). CDR1 and CDR2 (germline): SGHDT, YYEEEE. This CDR3 spans 15 amino acids. V lost 0 bases and J 2 bases, leaving 6 bases between the germline ends. CDR3 nucleotides: TGTGCCAGCAGCTTGGGGGGCACTGGGGCCAACGTCCTGACTTTC. It encodes CASSLGGTGANVLTF.